One sample yielded the 3 T cell receptor beta chains listed below, sequenced in a study of somatic mutations in cytotoxic T cells in rheumatoid arthritis. Sequenced by immunoSEQ multiplex PCR; TCRdb stores in-frame clones only, minus some. The table has roughly 4,000 clones, around three quarters seen once. Sequenced material: CD8+ T cells sorted from blood. The receptors were sampled from an adult with rheumatoid arthritis.

This clone was seen a single time. This chain uses TRBV25-1 with TRBJ1-2; TRBD1 is a possible D gene (5 bases). Germline CDR1 MGHDK, CDR2 SYGVNS. The germline V and J ends were trimmed by 5 bases and 1 base, with 17 bases remaining between them. The CDR3 is made up of 16 amino acids. CDR3 amino acids: CASSPRGSWDNYGYTF. The CDR3 DNA is TGTGCCAGCAGTCCTAGGGGTTCGTGGGATAACTATGGCTACACCTTC.

This sequence joins TRBV13 and TRBJ1-2; 7 positions agree with TRBD1. Looked up from germline, CDR1 is PRHDT and CDR2 is FYEKMQ (reference sequence). V shed 0 bases, J shed 4 bases, and the junction held 11 bases outside the gene matches. This CDR3 is 17 amino acids long. The chain's CDR3 is CASSLGTGEAISYGYTF. The CDR3 DNA is TGTGCCAGCAGCTTAGGAACAGGGGAGGCAATAAGCTATGGCTACACCTTC.

The chain recombines TRBV6-6 with TRBJ1-3, with D possibly TRBD1 on 6 matching bases. Trimming left V 6 bases short and J 7 bases short, with 16 bases between. The V gene's germline CDR1 is MNHNY and CDR2 SVGAGI (reference sequence). The CDR3 totals 14 residues. CDR3 bases: TGTGCCAGCAGCCTCGAGGGGGGAGTGAACACCATATATTTT. Translating gives CASSLEGGVNTIYF.